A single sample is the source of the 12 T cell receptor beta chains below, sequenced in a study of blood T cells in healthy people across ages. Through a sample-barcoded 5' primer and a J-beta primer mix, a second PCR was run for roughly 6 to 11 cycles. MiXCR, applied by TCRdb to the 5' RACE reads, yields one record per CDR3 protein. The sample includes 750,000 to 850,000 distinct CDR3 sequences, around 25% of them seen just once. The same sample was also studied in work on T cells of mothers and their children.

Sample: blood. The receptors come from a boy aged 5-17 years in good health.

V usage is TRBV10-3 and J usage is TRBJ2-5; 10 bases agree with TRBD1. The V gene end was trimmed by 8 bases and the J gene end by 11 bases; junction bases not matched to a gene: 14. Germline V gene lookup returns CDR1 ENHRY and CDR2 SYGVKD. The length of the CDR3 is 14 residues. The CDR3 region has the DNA TGTGCCATCCGGGACAGGGGAAATTTGCGGGAGCAGTACTTC. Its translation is CAIRDRGNLREQYF.

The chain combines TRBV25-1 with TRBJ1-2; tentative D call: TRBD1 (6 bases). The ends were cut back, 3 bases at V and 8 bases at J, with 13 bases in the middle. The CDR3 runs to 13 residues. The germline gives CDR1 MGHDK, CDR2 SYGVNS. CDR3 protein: CASSESGGNGYTF. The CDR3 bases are TGTGCCAGCAGTGAGTCCGGGGGCAACGGCTACACCTTC.

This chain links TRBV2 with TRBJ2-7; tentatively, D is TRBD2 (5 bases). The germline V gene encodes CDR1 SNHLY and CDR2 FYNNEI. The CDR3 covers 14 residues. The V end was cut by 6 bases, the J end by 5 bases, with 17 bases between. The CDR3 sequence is CASSPPVGLDEQYF. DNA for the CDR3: TGTGCCAGCAGCCCTCCGGTTGGACTGGACGAGCAGTACTTC.

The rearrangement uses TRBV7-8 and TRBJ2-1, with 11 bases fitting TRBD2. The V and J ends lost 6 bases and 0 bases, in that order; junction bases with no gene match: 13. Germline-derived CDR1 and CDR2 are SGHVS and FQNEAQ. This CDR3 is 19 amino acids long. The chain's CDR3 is CASRAPGLAGGGSYNEQFF. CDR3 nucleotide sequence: TGTGCCAGCAGGGCCCCGGGTCTAGCGGGGGGCGGCTCCTACAATGAGCAGTTCTTC.

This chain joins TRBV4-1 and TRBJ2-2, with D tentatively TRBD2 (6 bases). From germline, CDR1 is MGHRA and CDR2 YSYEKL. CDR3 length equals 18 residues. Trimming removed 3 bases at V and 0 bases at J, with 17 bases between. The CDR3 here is CASSQMGLPDTNTGELFF. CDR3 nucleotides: TGCGCCAGCAGCCAGATGGGACTCCCAGATACGAACACCGGGGAGCTGTTTTTT.

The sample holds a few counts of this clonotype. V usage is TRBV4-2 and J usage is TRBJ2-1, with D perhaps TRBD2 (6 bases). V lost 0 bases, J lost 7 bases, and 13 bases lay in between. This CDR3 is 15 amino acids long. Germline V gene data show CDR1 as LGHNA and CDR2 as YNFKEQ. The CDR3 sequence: CASSQDARETNEQFF. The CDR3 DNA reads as TGTGCCAGCAGCCAAGATGCCCGGGAGACAAATGAGCAGTTCTTC.

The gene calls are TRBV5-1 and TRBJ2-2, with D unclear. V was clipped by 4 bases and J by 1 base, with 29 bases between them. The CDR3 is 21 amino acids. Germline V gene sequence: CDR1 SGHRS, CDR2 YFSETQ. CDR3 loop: CASSTTKTSWQTRGNTGELFF. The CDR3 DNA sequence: TGCGCCAGCAGCACTACTAAGACGTCTTGGCAGACGAGAGGGAACACCGGGGAGCTGTTTTTT.

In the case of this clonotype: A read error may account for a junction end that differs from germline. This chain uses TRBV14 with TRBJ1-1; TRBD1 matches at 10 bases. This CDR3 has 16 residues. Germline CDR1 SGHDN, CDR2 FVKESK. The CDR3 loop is CASSPKMGQGNTAAFF. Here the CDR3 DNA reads TGTGCCAGCAGCCCCAAAATGGGACAGGGGAACACTGCAGCTTTCTTT.

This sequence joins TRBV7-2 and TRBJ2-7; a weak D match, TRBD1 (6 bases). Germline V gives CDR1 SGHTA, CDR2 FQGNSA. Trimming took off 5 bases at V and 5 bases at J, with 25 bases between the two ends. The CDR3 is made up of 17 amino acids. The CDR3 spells CASSPYRDKLQVDEQYF. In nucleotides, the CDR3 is TGTGCCAGCAGCCCTTACCGGGACAAGCTTCAGGTCGACGAGCAGTACTTC.

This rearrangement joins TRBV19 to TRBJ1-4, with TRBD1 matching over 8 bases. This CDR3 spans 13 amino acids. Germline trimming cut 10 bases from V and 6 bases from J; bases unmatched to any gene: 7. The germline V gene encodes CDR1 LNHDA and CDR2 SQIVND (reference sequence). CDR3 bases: TGTGCCACCCAGACAGGGGATGATGAAAAACTGTTTTTT. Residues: CATQTGDDEKLFF.

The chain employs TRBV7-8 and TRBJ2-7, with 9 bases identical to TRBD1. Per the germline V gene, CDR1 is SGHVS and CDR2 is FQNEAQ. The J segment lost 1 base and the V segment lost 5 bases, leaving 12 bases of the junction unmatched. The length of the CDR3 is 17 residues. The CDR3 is CASSRYAGTGSSYEQYF. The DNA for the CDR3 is TGTGCCAGCAGCAGATACGCCGGGACAGGGTCTTCCTACGAGCAGTACTTC.

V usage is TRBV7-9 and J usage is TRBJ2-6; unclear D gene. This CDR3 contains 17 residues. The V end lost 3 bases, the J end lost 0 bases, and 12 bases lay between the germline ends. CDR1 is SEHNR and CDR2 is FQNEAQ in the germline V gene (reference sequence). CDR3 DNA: TGTGCCAGCAGCTTCGAGGTGACAACCTCTGGGGCCAACGTCCTGACTTTC. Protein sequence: CASSFEVTTSGANVLTF. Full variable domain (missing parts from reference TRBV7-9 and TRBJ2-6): DTGVSQNPRHKITKRGQNVTFRCDPISEHNRLYWYRQTLGQGPEFLTYFQNEAQLEKSRLLSDRFSAERPKGSFSTLEIQRTEQGDSAMYLCASSFEVTTSGANVLTFGAGSRLTVL.